This T cell receptor beta chain was captured in a study of blood T cell repertoires in COVID-19. Study information: T cells, B-cell-depleted T cells, or PBMCs provided the cDNA or gDNA that served as material.

The CDR3 contains 15 residues. Looked up from germline, CDR1 is GTSNPN and CDR2 is SVGIG (reference sequence). Trimming removed 5 bases from V and 0 bases from J, with 16 bases in between. Original handling: Reference gene primer amplification gave nucleated cell count estimates. Repertoires were generated with immunoSEQ multiplex PCR, while TCRdb's copy carries only in-frame clones and drops some. The V and J calls and the clone size are those of that table, but D and trimming were determined from the DNA. The sample contains approximately 300,000 clones, roughly 89% of which appear only once. This clone was seen a few times.

This sequence joins TRBV30 and TRBJ1-1, with a weak D call TRBD1 (5 bases). Sequenced input: PBMCs or T cells enriched from blood (not recorded which). The origin of this receptor is a man in his 60s who had recovered from COVID-19. This CDR3 is CAWLGPLKLNTEAFF. The DNA for the CDR3 is TGTGCCTGGCTGGGGCCCCTTAAACTGAACACTGAAGCTTTCTTT.